This TCR beta chain was sequenced during a study of OX40 agonist ivuxolimab in advanced cancers. Study overall: Treatment of patients was with ivuxolimab, an agonistic anti-OX40 (CD134) antibody. Patients in the trial were receiving intravenous ivuxolimab every 2 weeks, at doses of 0.01 to 10 mg/kg.

The assay was immunoSEQ multiplex PCR, and TCRdb's table has in-frame clones only and misses some. Here the sample spans 55,000 to 65,000 clones, less than 85% being singletons. Germline V lookup: CDR1 SNHLY, CDR2 FYNNEI. Trimming took off 2 bases at V and 7 bases at J, with 11 bases between the two ends. The CDR3 extends over 13 amino acids. This clone appeared a single time. Its specificity is not known. Study-level findings and limits: CD4+ and CD8+ T cells in blood underwent clonal expansion by week 6 at 0.1 to 3.0 mg/kg.

The TCR originated in an adult with an advanced solid tumor such as melanoma, head and neck, liver or kidney cancer. The V and J genes are TRBV2 and TRBJ1-1; D remains ambiguous. The sample was CD4+ or CD8+ T cells sorted from blood, taken in a trial of the OX40 agonist ivuxolimab. This CDR3 reads CASSEYVVGEAFF. CDR3 sequence (DNA): TGTGCCAGCAGTGAATATGTCGTAGGTGAAGCTTTCTTT.